The 18 T cell receptor beta chains listed next were all sequenced from one sample in a study of blood T cell repertoires in COVID-19. Method: immunoSEQ multiplex PCR; TCRdb's copy keeps in-frame clones and lacks some. The sample contains about 230,000 clones, 80% to 90% of which appear only once. Sequencing was done on a sample of PBMCs or T cells enriched from blood (not recorded which). The receptors derive from a woman aged 25 to 39 who had been exposed to COVID-19.

This chain uses TRBV2 with TRBJ1-1; D remains ambiguous. Germline V gene lookup returns CDR1 SNHLY and CDR2 FYNNEI. V dropped 5 bases and J dropped 3 bases, with 4 bases sitting between them. The CDR3 sequence is 11 residues long. The CDR3 DNA follows: TGTGCCAGCAGTATCGACACTGAAGCTTTCTTT. It encodes CASSIDTEAFF.

This rearrangement joins TRBV30 to TRBJ1-5, with D perhaps TRBD1 (5 bases). Per germline, CDR1 GTSNPN and CDR2 SVGIG (reference sequence). The CDR3 covers 13 residues. V was trimmed by 2 bases and J by 1 base, leaving 6 bases between them. The CDR3 DNA follows: TGTGCCTGGAGTAAGGGGAGCAATCAGCCCCAGCATTTT. Protein sequence: CAWSKGSNQPQHF.

A single count supports this clone. The CDR3 DNA reads TGTGCCAGCAGCTTTTGGGGCAGCGGGAGGGTAAACTCCTACGAGCAGTACTTC. It is translated as CASSFWGSGRVNSYEQYF. The chain joins TRBV7-2 to TRBJ2-7; 10 bases are a match to TRBD2. Trimming at V came to 3 bases and at J to 0 bases, leaving 11 bases not matched to a gene. This CDR3 has 18 residues. CDR1 SGHTA and CDR2 FQGNSA come from the germline V gene.

The chain carries TRBV4-1 and TRBJ2-5; 12 bases align to TRBD2. Germline V gene lookup returns CDR1 MGHRA and CDR2 YSYEKL. Trimming cost V 0 bases and J 5 bases; bases outside gene matches: 13. The CDR3 spans 19 residues. In nucleotides, the CDR3 is TGCGCCAGCAGCCAAGATTTGCTAGCGGGAGGGTCCTTCGGGGAGACCCAGTACTTC. Translation gives CASSQDLLAGGSFGETQYF.

The chain combines TRBV5-1 with TRBJ1-6; 12 bases agree with TRBD1. The germline V gene has CDR1 SGHRS and CDR2 YFSETQ. The CDR3 extends over 18 amino acids. V lost 0 bases, J lost 6 bases, and 7 bases stayed unmatched. For the CDR3, the DNA is TGCGCCAGCAGCTTGGCCGCGGGACAGGGGGCCCTTAATTCACCCCTCCACTTT. Its translation: CASSLAAGQGALNSPLHF. Full variable domain (remainder filled in from reference TRBV5-1 and TRBJ1-6): KAGVTQTPRYLIKTRGQQVTLSCSPISGHRSVSWYQQTPGQGLQFLFEYFSETQRNKGNFPGRFSGRQFSNSRSEMNVSTLELGDSALYLCASSLAAGQGALNSPLHFGNGTRLTVT.

The chain uses TRBV28 and TRBJ1-2; unclear D gene. The CDR3 length is 17 residues. The germline V gene encodes CDR1 MDHEN and CDR2 SYDVKM. Trimming removed 0 bases at V and 1 base at J, with 15 bases between. The CDR3 nucleotides read TGTGCCAGCAGTTTATGGGGCACACGGATGGTTAACTATGGCTACACCTTC. Amino acid sequence: CASSLWGTRMVNYGYTF.

This clone has a single count. The CDR3 bases are TGCGCCAGCAGCTTCGGGCGCGACAGGTCCTCCTACGAGCAGTACTTC. This translates into CASSFGRDRSSYEQYF. The V and J genes are TRBV5-1 and TRBJ2-7, with TRBD1 as a possible D gene (6 bases). Trimming removed 2 bases at V and 0 bases at J, with 15 bases between. The germline V gene has CDR1 SGHRS and CDR2 YFSETQ. The CDR3 length is 16 residues.

The CDR3: CASSLGPGWSTEAFF. The CDR3 DNA is TGTGCCAGCAGCTTGGGGCCGGGATGGAGCACTGAAGCTTTCTTT. The rearrangement links TRBV5-5 to TRBJ1-1; unclear D gene. The V end lost 0 bases, the J end lost 4 bases, and 13 bases lay between the germline ends. The CDR3 length is 15 residues. CDR1 SGHKS and CDR2 YYEKEE come from the germline V gene (reference sequence).

This clone has a handful of counts. The CDR3 region is CASSSSGRFYNEQFF. The DNA for the CDR3 is TGCGCCAGCAGCTCCTCAGGGCGGTTCTACAATGAGCAGTTCTTC. V gene TRBV5-1 combines with J gene TRBJ2-1, with D perhaps TRBD1 (5 bases). Germline assignment: CDR1 SGHRS and CDR2 YFSETQ. CDR3 size: 15 residues. V lost 3 bases and J lost 3, with 13 bases in between.

V gene TRBV27 combines with J gene TRBJ1-4, with 7 bases identical to TRBD1. The CDR3 runs to 14 residues. CDR1 and CDR2 (germline): MNHEY, SMNVEV (reference sequence). With V trimmed by 5 bases and J by 7 bases, 7 bases remained unmatched. The CDR3 nucleotides are TGTGCCAGCAGTAGAGGGACAGCTTTTGAAAAACTGTTTTTT. Translating it yields CASSRGTAFEKLFF. The whole variable domain, filled in from reference TRBV27 and TRBJ1-4, reads EAQVTQNPRYLITVTGKKLTVTCSQNMNHEYMSWYRQDPGLGLRQIYYSMNVEVTDKGDVPEGYKVSRKEKRNFPLILESPSPNQTSLYFCASSRGTAFEKLFFGSGTQLSVL.

CDR3 residues: CASSLDPGLNTEAFF. The CDR3 bases are TGTGCCAGCAGCTTAGATCCAGGCTTGAACACTGAAGCTTTCTTT. The gene calls are TRBV7-9 and TRBJ1-1; D gene uncertain. The CDR3 runs 15 residues. The germline V and J ends were trimmed by 1 base and 0 bases, with 9 bases remaining between them. Germline-derived CDR1 and CDR2 are SEHNR and FQNEAQ (reference sequence).

This sequence joins TRBV24-1 and TRBJ2-5, with TRBD2 identical over 12 bases. Germline lookup yields CDR1 KGHDR and CDR2 SFDVKD. The CDR3 covers 15 residues. With V trimmed by 4 bases and J by 4 bases, 3 bases remained unmatched. CDR3 nucleotide sequence: TGTGCCACCAGTGACCCGACTAGCGGGAGAGAGACCCAGTACTTC. Protein sequence: CATSDPTSGRETQYF.

The chain is built from TRBV18 and TRBJ2-7, with TRBD1 identical over 9 bases. This CDR3 comprises 15 residues. Germline assignment: CDR1 KGHSH and CDR2 LQKENI. J lost 4 bases, V lost 3 bases, and 7 bases had no gene match. The CDR3 loop is CASSPPGTGTYEQYF. For the CDR3, the DNA is TGTGCCAGCTCACCGCCCGGGACAGGGACTTACGAGCAGTACTTC.

The rearrangement uses TRBV5-6 and TRBJ2-2; 12 bases fit TRBD2. CDR3 length: 17 residues. Germline CDR1 SGHDT, CDR2 YYEEEE. Germline trimming cut 2 bases from V and 3 bases from J; bases unmatched to any gene: 5. The DNA for the CDR3 is TGTGCCAGCAGCTTTGGCCGACTAGCGGGAGACACCGGGGAGCTGTTTTTT. Translating it yields CASSFGRLAGDTGELFF.

V and J are TRBV20-1 and TRBJ1-1; TRBD1 is a possible D gene (5 bases). The germline V gene has CDR1 DFQATT and CDR2 SNEGSKA (reference sequence). There are 13 residues in the CDR3. Trimming took off 3 bases at V and 4 bases at J, with 12 bases between the two ends. The CDR3 is CSASKGMATEAFF. In DNA form, the CDR3 reads TGCAGTGCTAGTAAGGGGATGGCCACTGAAGCTTTCTTT.

The chain combines TRBV7-9 with TRBJ1-5; D is unclear. CDR3 length: 14 amino acids. Germline loops: CDR1 SEHNR, CDR2 FQNEAQ (reference sequence). Between the trimmed V and J ends, which lost 5 bases and 0 bases, there was a span of 8 bases. Here the CDR3 DNA reads TGTGCCAGCAGCCTACCCTATAGCAATCAGCCCCAGCATTTT. This codes for CASSLPYSNQPQHF.

This chain links TRBV5-1 with TRBJ2-3, with D perhaps matching TRBD1 (6 bases). CDR1 and CDR2 (germline): SGHRS, YFSETQ. CDR3 length: 13 residues. V dropped 3 bases and J dropped 4 bases, with 9 bases sitting between them. The CDR3 here is CASSSRGADTQYF. The CDR3 DNA reads TGCGCCAGCAGCTCCAGGGGCGCAGATACGCAGTATTTT.

The genes are TRBV2 and TRBJ2-1, with TRBD1 matching 9 bases. This CDR3 is built from 15 residues. CDR1 is SNHLY and CDR2 is FYNNEI in the germline V gene. Germline trimming cut 1 base from V and 4 bases from J; bases unmatched to any gene: 2. The CDR3 is CASSEVQGAYNEQFF. The CDR3, as DNA: TGTGCCAGCAGTGAAGTACAGGGGGCTTACAATGAGCAGTTCTTC.